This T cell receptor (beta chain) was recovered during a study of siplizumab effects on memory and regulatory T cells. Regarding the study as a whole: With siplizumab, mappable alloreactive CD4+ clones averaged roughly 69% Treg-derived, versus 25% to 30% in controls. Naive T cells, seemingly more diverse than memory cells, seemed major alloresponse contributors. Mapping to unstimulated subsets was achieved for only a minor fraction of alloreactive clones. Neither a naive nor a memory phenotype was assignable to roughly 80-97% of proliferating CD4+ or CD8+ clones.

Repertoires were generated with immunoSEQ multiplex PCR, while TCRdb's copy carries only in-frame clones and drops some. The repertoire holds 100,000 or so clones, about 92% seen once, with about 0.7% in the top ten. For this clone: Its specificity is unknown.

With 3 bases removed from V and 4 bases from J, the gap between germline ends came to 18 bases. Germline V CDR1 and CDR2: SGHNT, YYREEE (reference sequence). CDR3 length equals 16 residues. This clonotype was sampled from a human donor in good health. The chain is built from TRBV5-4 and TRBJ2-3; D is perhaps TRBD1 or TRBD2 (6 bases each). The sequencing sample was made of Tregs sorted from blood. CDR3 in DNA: TGTGCCAGCAGCTCAGGAGGGGGTTTACGTGCAGATACGCAGTATTTT. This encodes CASSSGGGLRADTQYF.